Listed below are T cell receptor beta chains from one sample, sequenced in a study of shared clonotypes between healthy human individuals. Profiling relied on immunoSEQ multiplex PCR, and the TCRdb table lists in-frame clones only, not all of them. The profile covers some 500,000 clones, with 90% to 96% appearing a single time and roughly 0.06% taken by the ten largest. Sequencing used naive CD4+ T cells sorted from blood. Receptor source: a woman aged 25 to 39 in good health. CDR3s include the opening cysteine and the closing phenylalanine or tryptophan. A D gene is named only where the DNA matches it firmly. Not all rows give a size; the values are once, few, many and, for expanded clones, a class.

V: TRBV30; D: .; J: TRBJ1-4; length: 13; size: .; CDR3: CAWSLGVNEKLFF; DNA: TGTGCCTGGAGTCTGGGCGTTAATGAAAAACTGTTTTTT
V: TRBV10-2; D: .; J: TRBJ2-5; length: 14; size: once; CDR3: CASSEWQGEETQYF; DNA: TGCGCCAGCAGTGAGTGGCAGGGAGAAGAGACCCAGTACTTC
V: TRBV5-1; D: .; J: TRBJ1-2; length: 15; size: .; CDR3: CASSYGVLSVDGYTF; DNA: TGCGCCAGCAGCTATGGGGTATTGAGTGTAGATGGTTACACCTTC
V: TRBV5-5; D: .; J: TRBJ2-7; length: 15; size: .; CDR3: CASSLRTDRSYEQYF; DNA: TGTGCCAGCAGCTTGAGAACAGATCGCTCCTACGAGCAGTACTTC
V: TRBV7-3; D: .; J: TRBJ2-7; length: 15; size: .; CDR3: CASSLTGASSYEQYF; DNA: TGTGCCAGCAGCTTAACGGGGGCCAGCTCCTACGAGCAGTACTTC
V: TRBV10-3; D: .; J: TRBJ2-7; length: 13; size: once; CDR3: CAISVRQDSEQYF; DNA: TGTGCCATCAGTGTAAGACAGGACTCCGAGCAGTACTTC
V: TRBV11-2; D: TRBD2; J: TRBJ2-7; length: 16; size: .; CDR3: CASSFPATSGSQEQYF; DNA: TGTGCCAGCAGCTTCCCAGCGACTAGCGGGAGTCAAGAGCAGTACTTC
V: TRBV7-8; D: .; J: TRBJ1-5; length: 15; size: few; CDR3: CASSLAGYSNQPQHF; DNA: TGTGCCAGCAGCTTGGCAGGCTATAGCAATCAGCCCCAGCATTTT
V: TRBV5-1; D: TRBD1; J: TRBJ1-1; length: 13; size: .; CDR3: CASSLAQGAGAFF; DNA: TGCGCCAGCAGCTTGGCACAGGGGGCCGGAGCTTTCTTT
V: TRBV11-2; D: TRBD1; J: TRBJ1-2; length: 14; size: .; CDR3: CASSSTGVGYGYTF; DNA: TGTGCCAGCAGCTCTACAGGGGTGGGATATGGCTACACCTTC
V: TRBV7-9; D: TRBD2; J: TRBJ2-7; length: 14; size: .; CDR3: CASSPGTTNYEQYF; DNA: TGTGCCAGCAGCCCCGGGACTACCAACTACGAGCAGTACTTC
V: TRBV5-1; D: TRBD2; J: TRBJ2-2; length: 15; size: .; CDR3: CASSFAGGDTGELFF; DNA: TGCGCCAGCAGCTTCGCGGGAGGGGACACCGGGGAGCTGTTTTTT
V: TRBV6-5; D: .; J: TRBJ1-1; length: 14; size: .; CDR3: CASSLGFANTEAFF; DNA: TGTGCCAGCAGTCTTGGGTTTGCGAACACTGAAGCTTTCTTT
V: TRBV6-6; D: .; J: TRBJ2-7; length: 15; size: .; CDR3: CASSYSKGRDYEQYF; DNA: TGTGCCAGCAGTTACTCGAAGGGCAGGGATTACGAGCAGTACTTC
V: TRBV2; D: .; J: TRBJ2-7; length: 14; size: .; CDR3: CASSEVGRGNEQYF; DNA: TGTGCCAGCAGTGAAGTCGGGAGAGGGAACGAGCAGTACTTC
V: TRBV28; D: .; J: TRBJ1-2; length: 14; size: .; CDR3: CASSLTDSNYGYTF; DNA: TGTGCCAGCAGTTTAACTGATTCTAACTATGGCTACACCTTC
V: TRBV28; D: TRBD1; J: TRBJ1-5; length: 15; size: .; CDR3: CASIIDRGSNQPQHF; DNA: TGTGCCAGCATCATAGACAGGGGTAGCAATCAGCCCCAGCATTTT
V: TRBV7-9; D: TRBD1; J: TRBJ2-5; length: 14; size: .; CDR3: CASSFSDRGETQYF; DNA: TGTGCCAGCAGCTTCTCGGACAGGGGCGAGACCCAGTACTTC
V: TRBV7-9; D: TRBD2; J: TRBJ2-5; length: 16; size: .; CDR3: CASSLLGSGRRETQYF; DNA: TGTGCCAGCAGCTTATTGGGGAGCGGGAGGAGGGAGACCCAGTACTTC
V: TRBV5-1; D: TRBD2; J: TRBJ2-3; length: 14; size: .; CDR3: CASSSSSGTDTQYF; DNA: TGCGCCAGCAGCTCTTCTAGCGGAACAGATACGCAGTATTTT
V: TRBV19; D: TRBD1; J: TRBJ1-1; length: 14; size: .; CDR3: CASSKTGRVTEAFF; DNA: TGTGCCAGTAGTAAGACAGGGAGGGTTACTGAAGCTTTCTTT
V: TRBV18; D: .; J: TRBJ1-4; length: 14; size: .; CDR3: CASSPGTTNEKLFF; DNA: TGTGCCAGCTCACCAGGTACAACTAATGAAAAACTGTTTTTT
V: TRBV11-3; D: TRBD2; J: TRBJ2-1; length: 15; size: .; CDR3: CASSLGLAGGDEQFF; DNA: TGTGCCAGCAGCTTAGGACTAGCGGGTGGCGATGAGCAGTTCTTC
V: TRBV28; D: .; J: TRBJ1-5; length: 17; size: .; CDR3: CASSLSGRGDGLQPQHF; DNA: TGTGCCAGCAGTTTATCAGGGAGGGGAGACGGCCTCCAGCCCCAGCATTTT
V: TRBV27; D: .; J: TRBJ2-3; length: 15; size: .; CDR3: CASSLLGERGDTQYF; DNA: TGTGCCAGCAGTTTACTCGGGGAGAGGGGGGATACGCAGTATTTT
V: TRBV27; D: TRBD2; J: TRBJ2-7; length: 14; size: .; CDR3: CASSISGSRYEQYF; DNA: TGTGCCAGCAGCATTAGCGGGAGTCGCTACGAGCAGTACTTC
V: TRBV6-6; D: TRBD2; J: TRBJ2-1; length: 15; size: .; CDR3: CASSYGGDLYNEQFF; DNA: TGTGCCAGCAGTTACGGGGGGGACTTGTACAATGAGCAGTTCTTC
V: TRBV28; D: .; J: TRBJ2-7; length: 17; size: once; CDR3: CASSLSRLQPTFYEQYF; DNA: TGTGCCAGCAGTTTATCCCGCCTTCAGCCTACCTTCTACGAGCAGTACTTC
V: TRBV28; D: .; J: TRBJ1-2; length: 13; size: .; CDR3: CASSYGTFYGYTF; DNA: TGTGCCAGCAGTTACGGGACCTTCTATGGCTACACCTTC
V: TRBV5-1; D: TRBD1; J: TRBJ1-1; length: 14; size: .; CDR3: CASRAGTGGTEAFF; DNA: TGCGCCAGCAGGGCCGGGACAGGGGGCACTGAAGCTTTCTTT
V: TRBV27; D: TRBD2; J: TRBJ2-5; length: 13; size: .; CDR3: CASRGTSTETQYF; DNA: TGTGCCAGCAGGGGGACTAGTACCGAGACCCAGTACTTC
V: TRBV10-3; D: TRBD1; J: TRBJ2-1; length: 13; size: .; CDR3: CAIRGTGGHEQFF; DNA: TGTGCCATCAGGGGGACAGGGGGCCATGAGCAGTTCTTC
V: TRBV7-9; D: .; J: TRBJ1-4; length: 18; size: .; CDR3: CASSLRKTDRSTNEKLFF; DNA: TGTGCCAGCAGCTTGCGGAAAACGGACAGATCAACTAATGAAAAACTGTTTTTT
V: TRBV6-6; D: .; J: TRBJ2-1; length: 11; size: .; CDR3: CASTAENEQFF; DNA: TGTGCCAGCACCGCCGAAAATGAGCAGTTCTTC
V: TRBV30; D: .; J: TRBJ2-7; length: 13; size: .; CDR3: CAWSVKGFDEQYF; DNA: TGTGCCTGGAGTGTAAAGGGTTTCGACGAGCAGTACTTC
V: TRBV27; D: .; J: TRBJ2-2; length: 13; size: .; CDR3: CATRGTNTGELFF; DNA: TGTGCGACCAGGGGCACGAACACCGGGGAGCTGTTTTTT
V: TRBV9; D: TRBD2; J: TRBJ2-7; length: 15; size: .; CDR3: CASSPPGGLSYEQYF; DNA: TGTGCCAGCAGCCCCCCGGGAGGCCTCTCCTACGAGCAGTACTTC